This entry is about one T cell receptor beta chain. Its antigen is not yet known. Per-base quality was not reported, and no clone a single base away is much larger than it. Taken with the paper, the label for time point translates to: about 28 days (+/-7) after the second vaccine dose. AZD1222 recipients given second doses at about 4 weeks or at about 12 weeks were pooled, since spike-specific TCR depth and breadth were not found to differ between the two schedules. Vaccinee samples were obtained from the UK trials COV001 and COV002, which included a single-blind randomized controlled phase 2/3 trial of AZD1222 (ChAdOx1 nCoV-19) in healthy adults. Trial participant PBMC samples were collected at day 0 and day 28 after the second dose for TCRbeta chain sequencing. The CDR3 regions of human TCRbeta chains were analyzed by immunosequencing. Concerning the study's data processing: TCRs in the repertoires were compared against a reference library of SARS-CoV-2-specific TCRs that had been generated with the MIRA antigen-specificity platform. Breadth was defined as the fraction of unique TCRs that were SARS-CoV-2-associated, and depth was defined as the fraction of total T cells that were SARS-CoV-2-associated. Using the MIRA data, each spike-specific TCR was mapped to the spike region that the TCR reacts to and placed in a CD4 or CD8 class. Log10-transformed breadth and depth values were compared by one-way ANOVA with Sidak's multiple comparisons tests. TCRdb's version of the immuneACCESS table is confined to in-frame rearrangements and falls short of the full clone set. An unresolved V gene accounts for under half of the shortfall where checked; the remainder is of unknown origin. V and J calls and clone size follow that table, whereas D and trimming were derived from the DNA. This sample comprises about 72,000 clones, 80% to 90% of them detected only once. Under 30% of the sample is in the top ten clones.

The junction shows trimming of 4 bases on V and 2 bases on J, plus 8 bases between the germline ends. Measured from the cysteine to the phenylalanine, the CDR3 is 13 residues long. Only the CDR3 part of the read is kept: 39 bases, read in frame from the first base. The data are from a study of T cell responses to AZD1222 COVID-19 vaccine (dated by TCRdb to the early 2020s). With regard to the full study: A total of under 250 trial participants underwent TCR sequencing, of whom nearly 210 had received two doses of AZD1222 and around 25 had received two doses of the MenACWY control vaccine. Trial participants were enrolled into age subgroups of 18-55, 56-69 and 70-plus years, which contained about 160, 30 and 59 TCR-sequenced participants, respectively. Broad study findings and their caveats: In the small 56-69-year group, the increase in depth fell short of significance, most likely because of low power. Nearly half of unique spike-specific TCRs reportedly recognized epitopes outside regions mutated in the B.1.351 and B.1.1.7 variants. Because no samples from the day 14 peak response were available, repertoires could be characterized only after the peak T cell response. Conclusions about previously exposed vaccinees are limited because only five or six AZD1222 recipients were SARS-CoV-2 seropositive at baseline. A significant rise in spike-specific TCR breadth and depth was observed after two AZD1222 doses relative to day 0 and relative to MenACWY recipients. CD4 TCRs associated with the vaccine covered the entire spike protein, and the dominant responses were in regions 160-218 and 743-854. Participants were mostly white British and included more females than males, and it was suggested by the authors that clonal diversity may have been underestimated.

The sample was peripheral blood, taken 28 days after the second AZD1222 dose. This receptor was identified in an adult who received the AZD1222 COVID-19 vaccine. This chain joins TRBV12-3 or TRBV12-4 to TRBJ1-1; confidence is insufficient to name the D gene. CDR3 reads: CASSYGENTEAFF. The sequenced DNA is TGTGCCAGCAGTTACGGGGAAAACACTGAAGCTTTCTTT.